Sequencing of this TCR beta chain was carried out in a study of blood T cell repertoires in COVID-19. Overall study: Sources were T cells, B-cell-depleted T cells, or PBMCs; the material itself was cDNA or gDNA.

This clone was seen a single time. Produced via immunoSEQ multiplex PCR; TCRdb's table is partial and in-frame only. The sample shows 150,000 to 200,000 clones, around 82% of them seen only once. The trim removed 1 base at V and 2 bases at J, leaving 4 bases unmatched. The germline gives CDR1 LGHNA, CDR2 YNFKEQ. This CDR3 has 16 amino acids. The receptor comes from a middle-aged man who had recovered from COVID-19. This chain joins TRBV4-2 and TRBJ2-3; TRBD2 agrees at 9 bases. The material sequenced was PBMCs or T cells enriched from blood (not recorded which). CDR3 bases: TGTGCCAGCAGCCAAGCAGCGGGGGGCGTCACAGATACGCAGTATTTT. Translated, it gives CASSQAAGGVTDTQYF.